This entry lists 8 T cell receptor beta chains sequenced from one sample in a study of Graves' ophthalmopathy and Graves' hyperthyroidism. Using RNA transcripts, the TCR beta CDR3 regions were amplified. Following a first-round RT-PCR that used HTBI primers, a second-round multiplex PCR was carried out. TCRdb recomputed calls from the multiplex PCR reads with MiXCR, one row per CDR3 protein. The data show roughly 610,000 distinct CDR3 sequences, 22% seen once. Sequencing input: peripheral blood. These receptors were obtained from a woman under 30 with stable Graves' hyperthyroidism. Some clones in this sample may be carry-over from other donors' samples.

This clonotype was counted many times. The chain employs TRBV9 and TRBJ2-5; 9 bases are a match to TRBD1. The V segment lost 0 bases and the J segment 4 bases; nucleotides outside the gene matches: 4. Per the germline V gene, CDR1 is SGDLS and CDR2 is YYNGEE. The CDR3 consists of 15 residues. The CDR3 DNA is TGTGCCAGCAGCGTAGAACAGGGGGCGCGAGAGACCCAGTACTTC. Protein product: CASSVEQGARETQYF.

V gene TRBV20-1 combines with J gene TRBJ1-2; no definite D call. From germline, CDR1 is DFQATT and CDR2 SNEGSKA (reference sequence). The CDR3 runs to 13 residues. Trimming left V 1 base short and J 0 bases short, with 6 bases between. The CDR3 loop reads CSARVQTNYGYTF. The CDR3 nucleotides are TGCAGTGCTAGAGTGCAGACTAACTATGGCTACACCTTC.

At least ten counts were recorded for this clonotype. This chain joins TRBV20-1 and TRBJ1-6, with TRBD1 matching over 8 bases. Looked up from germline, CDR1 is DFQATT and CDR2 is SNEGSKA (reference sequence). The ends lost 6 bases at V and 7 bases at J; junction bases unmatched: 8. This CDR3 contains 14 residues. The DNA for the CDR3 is TGCAGTGCACTGACAGGGGTACTAAATTCACCCCTCCACTTT. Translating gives CSALTGVLNSPLHF.

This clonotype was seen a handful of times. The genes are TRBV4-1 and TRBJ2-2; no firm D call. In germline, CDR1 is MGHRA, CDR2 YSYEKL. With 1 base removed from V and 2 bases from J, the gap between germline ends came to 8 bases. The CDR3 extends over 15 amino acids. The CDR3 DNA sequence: TGCGCCAGCAGCCAAGTTCCGGACAACACCGGGGAGCTGTTTTTT. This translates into CASSQVPDNTGELFF.

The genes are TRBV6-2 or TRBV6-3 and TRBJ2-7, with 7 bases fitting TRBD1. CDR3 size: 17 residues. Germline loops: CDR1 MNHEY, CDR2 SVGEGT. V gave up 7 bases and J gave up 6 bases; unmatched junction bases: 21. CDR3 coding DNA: TGTGCCAGCATCCCAACAGGGGCCAGGGGCAATTACGGCGAGCAGTACTTC. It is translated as CASIPTGARGNYGEQYF.

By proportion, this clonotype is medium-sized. The CDR3 sequence: CASLGGKETQYF. CDR3 bases: TGTGCCAGCCTGGGGGGAAAAGAGACCCAGTACTTC. This chain joins TRBV28 and TRBJ2-5; tentatively, D is TRBD2 (6 bases). CDR1 and CDR2 (germline): MDHEN, SYDVKM. With 8 bases removed from V and 3 bases from J, the gap between germline ends came to 10 bases. The CDR3 spans 12 residues.

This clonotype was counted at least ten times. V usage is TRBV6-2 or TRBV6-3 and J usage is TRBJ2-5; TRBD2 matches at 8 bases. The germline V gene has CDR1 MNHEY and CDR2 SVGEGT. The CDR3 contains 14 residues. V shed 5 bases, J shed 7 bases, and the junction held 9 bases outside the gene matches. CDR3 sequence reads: CASSEMAAGGTQYF. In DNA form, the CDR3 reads TGTGCCAGCAGTGAGATGGCGGCGGGGGGGACCCAGTACTTC.

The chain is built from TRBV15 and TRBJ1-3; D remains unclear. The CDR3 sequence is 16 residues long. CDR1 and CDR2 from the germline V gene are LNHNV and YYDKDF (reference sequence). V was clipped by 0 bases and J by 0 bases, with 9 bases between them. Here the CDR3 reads CATSRDLGYSGNTIYF. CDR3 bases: TGTGCCACCAGCAGAGATCTAGGTTACTCTGGAAACACCATATATTTT.